The 4 T cell receptor beta chains listed next were all sequenced from one sample in a study of T cells in Graves' hyperthyroidism and ophthalmopathy. Amplification yielded TCR beta CDR3 regions, with RNA transcripts as the source. Using the HTBI primer set, a first-round RT-PCR was run on the TCR CDR3. TCRdb fed the multiplex PCR reads into MiXCR, producing one record per CDR3 protein. This table has some 270,000 distinct CDR3 sequences, approximately 25% appearing once. The sample was blood. These receptors were taken from a woman in her thirties or forties with Graves' ophthalmopathy.

There are many counts of this clonotype. This chain links TRBV12-3 or TRBV12-4 with TRBJ2-7, with 8 bases that match TRBD1. Trimming at V came to 5 bases and at J to 5 bases, leaving 5 bases not matched to a gene. The CDR3 runs 13 residues. The CDR3 sequence: CASSTWTGHEQYF. CDR3 in DNA: TGTGCCAGCAGTACATGGACAGGGCACGAGCAGTACTTC.

The gene calls are TRBV27 and TRBJ2-7; D is perhaps TRBD2 (6 bases). The CDR3 contains 12 residues. V was cut by 6 bases and J by 6 bases, with 12 bases left in between. Per germline, CDR1 MNHEY and CDR2 SMNVEV (reference sequence). This CDR3 is CASRGGDPEQYF. The CDR3 DNA reads TGTGCCAGCAGAGGAGGGGATCCCGAGCAGTACTTC.

The V and J genes are TRBV12-3 or TRBV12-4 and TRBJ1-1; 8 bases map to TRBD1. With 7 bases clipped from V and 0 bases from J, the junction kept 7 bases outside the gene matches. The CDR3 extends over 15 amino acids. DNA of the CDR3: TGTGCCAGCAATCGACAGGGGTTAATGAACACTGAAGCTTTCTTT. Amino acid sequence: CASNRQGLMNTEAFF.

This clonotype was detected many times. V is TRBV5-4 and J is TRBJ1-5; 8 positions match TRBD1. The germline V gene has CDR1 SGHNT and CDR2 YYREEE (reference sequence). V trimming: 0 bases; J trimming: 4 bases; junction bases outside the gene matches: 12. The CDR3 contains 18 residues. In nucleotides, the CDR3 is TGTGCCAGCAGCTTGGGGGGACAGGCTTTTGGGGCTAATCAGCCCCAGCATTTT. Translating it yields CASSLGGQAFGANQPQHF. Complete variable domain (other parts from reference TRBV5-4 and TRBJ1-5): ETGVTQSPTHLIKTRGQQVTLRCSSQSGHNTVSWYQQALGQGPQFIFQYYREEENGRGNFPPRFSGLQFPNYSSELNVNALELDDSALYLCASSLGGQAFGANQPQHFGDGTRLSIL.